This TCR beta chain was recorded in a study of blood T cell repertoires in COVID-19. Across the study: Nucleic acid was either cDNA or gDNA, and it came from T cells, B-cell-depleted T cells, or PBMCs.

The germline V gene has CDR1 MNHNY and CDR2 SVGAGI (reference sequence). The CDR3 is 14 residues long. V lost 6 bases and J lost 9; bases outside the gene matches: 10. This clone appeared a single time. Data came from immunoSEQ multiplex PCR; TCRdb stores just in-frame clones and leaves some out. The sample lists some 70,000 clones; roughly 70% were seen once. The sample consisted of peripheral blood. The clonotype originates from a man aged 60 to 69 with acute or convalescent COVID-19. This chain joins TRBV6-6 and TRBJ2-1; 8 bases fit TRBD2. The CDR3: CASSLGLAPFEQFF. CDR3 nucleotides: TGTGCCAGCAGCCTTGGACTAGCCCCATTTGAGCAGTTCTTC.